The rows below give T cell receptor beta chains drawn from one sample of a study of blood T cell repertoires in COVID-19. Sequenced by immunoSEQ multiplex PCR; TCRdb stores in-frame clones only, minus some. The top ten hold approximately 4.3% of the sample, which has fewer than 85,000 clones, roughly 90% seen once. The specimen was peripheral blood. The receptors come from a man aged 50 to 59 with active COVID-19. Both conserved end residues are part of each CDR3. The order of the fields is J gene, V gene, D gene, clone size, CDR3 protein, CDR3 DNA. D genes are given only for firm matches. Expanded clones are given a class, and other clones once, few, many or no size at all.

>TRBJ1-6|TRBV3-1/TRBV3-2|NA|few
CASSQDRWSRSPLHF
TGTGCCAGCAGCCAAGACAGATGGAGCCGCTCACCCCTCCACTTT
>TRBJ2-5|TRBV19|TRBD1|few
CASSIGQGAETQYF
TGTGCCAGTAGTATCGGGCAGGGGGCTGAGACCCAGTACTTC
>TRBJ2-7|TRBV18|TRBD1|NA
CASSPPRDRGYEQYF
TGTGCCAGCTCACCACCTCGGGACAGGGGGTACGAGCAGTACTTC
>TRBJ2-2|TRBV15|NA|NA
CATMADPNTGELFF
TGTGCCACCATGGCGGATCCGAACACCGGGGAGCTGTTTTTT
>TRBJ2-2|TRBV4-1|TRBD2|NA
CASSHSNLAGANTGELFF
TGCGCCAGCAGCCACTCCAATTTAGCGGGAGCGAACACCGGGGAGCTGTTTTTT
>TRBJ2-3|TRBV28|NA|NA
CASSLGDSDTQYF
TGTGCCAGCAGTTTGGGGGACTCGGATACGCAGTATTTT
>TRBJ2-1|TRBV5-1|TRBD2|NA
CASSLAGYRSGGANEQFF
TGCGCCAGCAGCTTGGCCGGTTACCGTAGCGGGGGGGCGAATGAGCAGTTCTTC
>TRBJ2-7|TRBV30|NA|NA
CAWIKWTSQNYEQYF
TGTGCCTGGATTAAGTGGACTTCACAGAACTACGAGCAGTACTTC
>TRBJ2-7|TRBV7-9|NA|NA
CASSPHRKPYEQYF
TGTGCCAGCAGCCCCCACAGGAAGCCCTACGAGCAGTACTTC
>TRBJ2-2|TRBV3-1/TRBV3-2|NA|NA
CASMGAGSTGELFF
TGTGCCAGCATGGGGGCAGGGTCCACCGGGGAGCTGTTTTTT
>TRBJ2-1|TRBV7-7|TRBD2|NA
CASSPYPLAGTYNEQFF
TGTGCCAGCAGCCCCTACCCTCTAGCGGGGACCTACAATGAGCAGTTCTTC
>TRBJ2-7|TRBV27|TRBD2|NA
CASSFNGGGSKQYF
TGTGCCAGCAGTTTTAATGGGGGGGGGTCAAAGCAGTACTTC
>TRBJ2-1|TRBV11-2|TRBD2|NA
CASSLGRGGLAGLNEQFF
TGTGCCAGCAGCTTAGGCCGGGGTGGACTAGCGGGCCTCAATGAGCAGTTCTTC
>TRBJ1-4|TRBV5-4|TRBD1|NA
CASSEGPGGEKLFF
TGTGCCAGCAGCGAGGGCCCAGGGGGGGAAAAACTGTTTTTT